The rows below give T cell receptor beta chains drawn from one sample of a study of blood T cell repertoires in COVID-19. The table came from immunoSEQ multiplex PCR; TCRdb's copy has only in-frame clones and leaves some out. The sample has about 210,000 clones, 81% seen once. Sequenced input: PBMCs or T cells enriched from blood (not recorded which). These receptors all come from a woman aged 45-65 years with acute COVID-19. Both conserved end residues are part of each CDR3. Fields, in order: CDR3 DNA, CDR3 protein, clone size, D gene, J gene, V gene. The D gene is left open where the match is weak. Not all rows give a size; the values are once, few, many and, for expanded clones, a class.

cdr3_nt: TGTGCCAGCAGCCAGAGTCGGGTAGAGACCCAGTACTTC
cdr3_aa: CASSQSRVETQYF
clone_size: NA
d_call: NA
j_call: TRBJ2-5
v_call: TRBV11-3

cdr3_nt: TGTGCCAGCGCCAGGGGCGCCGGCACTGAAGCTTTCTTT
cdr3_aa: CASARGAGTEAFF
clone_size: NA
d_call: NA
j_call: TRBJ1-1
v_call: TRBV27

cdr3_nt: TGTGCCAGCAGACCTTACTCCGGGACAGGGGGCTCTGGGGCCAACGTCCTGACTTTC
cdr3_aa: CASRPYSGTGGSGANVLTF
clone_size: NA
d_call: TRBD1
j_call: TRBJ2-6
v_call: TRBV28

cdr3_nt: TGTGCCAGCAGTGTAGGGGCCGAGAGCCCCTATGGCTACACCTTC
cdr3_aa: CASSVGAESPYGYTF
clone_size: NA
d_call: NA
j_call: TRBJ1-2
v_call: TRBV6-4

cdr3_nt: TGTGCCAGCAGCTTAGACCTCGGACAGGGTGGATCTGAAGCTTTCTTT
cdr3_aa: CASSLDLGQGGSEAFF
clone_size: NA
d_call: TRBD1
j_call: TRBJ1-1
v_call: TRBV7-9

cdr3_nt: TGTGCCATCAAAGCCGGGACTGCGACCGACGAGCAGTACTTC
cdr3_aa: CAIKAGTATDEQYF
clone_size: NA
d_call: NA
j_call: TRBJ2-7
v_call: TRBV10-3

cdr3_nt: TGTGCCAGCAGTTTACATGGAGCAGGAAACACCATATATTTT
cdr3_aa: CASSLHGAGNTIYF
clone_size: NA
d_call: NA
j_call: TRBJ1-3
v_call: TRBV28

cdr3_nt: TGTGCCAGCAGCCCTTATAATTCACCCCTCCACTTT
cdr3_aa: CASSPYNSPLHF
clone_size: NA
d_call: NA
j_call: TRBJ1-6
v_call: TRBV27

cdr3_nt: TGTGCCAGCAGCCAACCGGGACAGGGGGCGCATGGCTACACCTTC
cdr3_aa: CASSQPGQGAHGYTF
clone_size: NA
d_call: TRBD1
j_call: TRBJ1-2
v_call: TRBV6-5

cdr3_nt: TGTGCCACCACAAACCCGGGACAGGGAGGTTACGAGCAGTACTTC
cdr3_aa: CATTNPGQGGYEQYF
clone_size: NA
d_call: TRBD1
j_call: TRBJ2-7
v_call: TRBV6-6

cdr3_nt: TGTGCCAGCAGTTACTCCGACAGGTATTACGGCGAGCAGTACTTC
cdr3_aa: CASSYSDRYYGEQYF
clone_size: NA
d_call: NA
j_call: TRBJ2-7
v_call: TRBV6-2/TRBV6-3

cdr3_nt: TGTGCCAGCAGTTTTCACCGACAGGGAGCAGATACGCAGTATTTT
cdr3_aa: CASSFHRQGADTQYF
clone_size: NA
d_call: TRBD1
j_call: TRBJ2-3
v_call: TRBV28

cdr3_nt: TGTGCCAGCAGCCCCTACACGTATGCGGGAAACACTGAAGCTTTCTTT
cdr3_aa: CASSPYTYAGNTEAFF
clone_size: NA
d_call: NA
j_call: TRBJ1-1
v_call: TRBV7-8

cdr3_nt: TGTGCCAGCAGTTTAACGGCCTTGGCACTAGCGTTTCCTCATGAGCAGTTCTTC
cdr3_aa: CASSLTALALAFPHEQFF
clone_size: NA
d_call: TRBD2
j_call: TRBJ2-1
v_call: TRBV28

cdr3_nt: TGTGCCAGCAGCACCTTGGACAGAGGGTCGTTCGGAGAGACCCAGTACTTC
cdr3_aa: CASSTLDRGSFGETQYF
clone_size: once
d_call: NA
j_call: TRBJ2-5
v_call: TRBV28

cdr3_nt: TGTGCCAGCTCACCTGGGGGGATTCCCCGCACAGATACGCAGTATTTT
cdr3_aa: CASSPGGIPRTDTQYF
clone_size: NA
d_call: NA
j_call: TRBJ2-3
v_call: TRBV18

cdr3_nt: TGTGCCAGCAGCCAAGAATCGTCCGCTCAGGGTCTTCAAGAGACCCAGTACTTC
cdr3_aa: CASSQESSAQGLQETQYF
clone_size: NA
d_call: NA
j_call: TRBJ2-5
v_call: TRBV3-1/TRBV3-2

cdr3_nt: TGTGCCAGCTCACCGCCGGGAGGGGCTCCCTACGAGCAGTACTTC
cdr3_aa: CASSPPGGAPYEQYF
clone_size: few
d_call: TRBD2
j_call: TRBJ2-7
v_call: TRBV18

cdr3_nt: TGTGCCAGCAGGGGGACTAAAGAAGCTTTCTTT
cdr3_aa: CASRGTKEAFF
clone_size: NA
d_call: NA
j_call: TRBJ1-1
v_call: TRBV5-6

cdr3_nt: TGTGCCAGCTCATCAGACAGGGGTGGCTACACCTTC
cdr3_aa: CASSSDRGGYTF
clone_size: NA
d_call: TRBD1
j_call: TRBJ1-2
v_call: TRBV18

cdr3_nt: TGTGCCACCCAGGACAGAGTAAACCAAGCTTTCTTT
cdr3_aa: CATQDRVNQAFF
clone_size: NA
d_call: NA
j_call: TRBJ1-1
v_call: TRBV24-1

cdr3_nt: TGTGCCAGCAGCCAGGACGGGACAGCCACAGATACGCAGTATTTT
cdr3_aa: CASSQDGTATDTQYF
clone_size: NA
d_call: TRBD1
j_call: TRBJ2-3
v_call: TRBV3-1/TRBV3-2

cdr3_nt: TGTGCCAGCAGTTTCGCCCGGGGCAAAAACATTCAGTACTTC
cdr3_aa: CASSFARGKNIQYF
clone_size: few
d_call: NA
j_call: TRBJ2-4
v_call: TRBV28

cdr3_nt: TGTGCCAGCAGCCATGGGGGACAGTTCTACACCTTC
cdr3_aa: CASSHGGQFYTF
clone_size: NA
d_call: TRBD1
j_call: TRBJ1-2
v_call: TRBV11-2

cdr3_nt: TGTGCCGCACGCTACCTCGACAGGGATCAAGCCAAAAACATTCAGTACTTC
cdr3_aa: CAARYLDRDQAKNIQYF
clone_size: NA
d_call: NA
j_call: TRBJ2-4
v_call: TRBV21-1

cdr3_nt: TGTGCCACCAGTACCGGGACTAGCGGGAAAAATGAGCAGTTCTTC
cdr3_aa: CATSTGTSGKNEQFF
clone_size: NA
d_call: TRBD2
j_call: TRBJ2-1
v_call: TRBV15

cdr3_nt: TGTGCCAGTAGTACCCTCGGGGGGACCCTCCAAGAGACCCAGTACTTC
cdr3_aa: CASSTLGGTLQETQYF
clone_size: NA
d_call: TRBD2
j_call: TRBJ2-5
v_call: TRBV19

cdr3_nt: TGTGCCAGCAGCGGGGTTGTAGGCGAGCAGTACTTC
cdr3_aa: CASSGVVGEQYF
clone_size: few
d_call: TRBD2
j_call: TRBJ2-7
v_call: TRBV19

cdr3_nt: TGTGCCAGCTCACCGAAACCGTTGCGGAGCTCCTACGAGCAGTACTTC
cdr3_aa: CASSPKPLRSSYEQYF
clone_size: once
d_call: NA
j_call: TRBJ2-7
v_call: TRBV18

cdr3_nt: TGTGCCAGCTCACCAGTCGGGATATTGGGCAATCAGCCCCAGCATTTT
cdr3_aa: CASSPVGILGNQPQHF
clone_size: NA
d_call: NA
j_call: TRBJ1-5
v_call: TRBV18

cdr3_nt: TGTGCCAGCAGCCCCCCGGAGGGCCGCTTTAATGAGCAGTTCTTC
cdr3_aa: CASSPPEGRFNEQFF
clone_size: NA
d_call: NA
j_call: TRBJ2-1
v_call: TRBV9

cdr3_nt: TGTGCCAGCAGACCAGGGAACACTGAAGCTTTCTTT
cdr3_aa: CASRPGNTEAFF
clone_size: NA
d_call: NA
j_call: TRBJ1-1
v_call: TRBV12-3/TRBV12-4

cdr3_nt: TGTGCCAGCAGCGATGGGACATCAGGCGCTGGGTATGGCTACACCTTC
cdr3_aa: CASSDGTSGAGYGYTF
clone_size: NA
d_call: NA
j_call: TRBJ1-2
v_call: TRBV5-4

cdr3_nt: TGTGCCAGCAGTCCAGGACAGGGGCTTAGCAATCAGCCCCAGCATTTT
cdr3_aa: CASSPGQGLSNQPQHF
clone_size: NA
d_call: TRBD1
j_call: TRBJ1-5
v_call: TRBV6-2/TRBV6-3

cdr3_nt: TGTGCCAGCAGCTCCCGCGGGAGGTCGGACGAGCAGTACTTC
cdr3_aa: CASSSRGRSDEQYF
clone_size: NA
d_call: TRBD2
j_call: TRBJ2-7
v_call: TRBV9

cdr3_nt: TGTGCCAGCACTGTAGACAGTTCGTCCTACGAGCAGTACTTC
cdr3_aa: CASTVDSSSYEQYF
clone_size: NA
d_call: NA
j_call: TRBJ2-7
v_call: TRBV6-5

cdr3_nt: TGTGCCAGCAGCCATCTAGCGGGAGAGACCCAGTACTTC
cdr3_aa: CASSHLAGETQYF
clone_size: NA
d_call: TRBD2
j_call: TRBJ2-5
v_call: TRBV3-1/TRBV3-2

cdr3_nt: TGTGCCAGCCACGGGGTGTGGGGGGACACTGAAGCTTTCTTT
cdr3_aa: CASHGVWGDTEAFF
clone_size: NA
d_call: NA
j_call: TRBJ1-1
v_call: TRBV19

cdr3_nt: TGTGCCAGCAGTCTCCCGGGTGGGGCTGGCTACACCTTC
cdr3_aa: CASSLPGGAGYTF
clone_size: few
d_call: NA
j_call: TRBJ1-2
v_call: TRBV6-5

cdr3_nt: TGTGCCAGCAGCTTAGGAGGGACTAGCCCGAACTACGAGCAGTACTTC
cdr3_aa: CASSLGGTSPNYEQYF
clone_size: NA
d_call: TRBD2
j_call: TRBJ2-7
v_call: TRBV7-2

cdr3_nt: TGTGCCAGCAGTTACGACCTCGGGGAGCAGTACTTC
cdr3_aa: CASSYDLGEQYF
clone_size: NA
d_call: NA
j_call: TRBJ2-7
v_call: TRBV6-6

cdr3_nt: TGCGCCAGCAGCCAAGAACTGGGGGGTCCCGTTGAGCAGTTCTTC
cdr3_aa: CASSQELGGPVEQFF
clone_size: few
d_call: NA
j_call: TRBJ2-1
v_call: TRBV4-3

cdr3_nt: TGTGCCAGCAGCTTGGTACAGGGGAGCACCGGGGAGCTGTTTTTT
cdr3_aa: CASSLVQGSTGELFF
clone_size: NA
d_call: TRBD1
j_call: TRBJ2-2
v_call: TRBV5-4

cdr3_nt: TGTGCCAGCAGCTCGATGACAGGGGTGAACACTGAAGCTTTCTTT
cdr3_aa: CASSSMTGVNTEAFF
clone_size: once
d_call: TRBD1
j_call: TRBJ1-1
v_call: TRBV5-5

cdr3_nt: TGTGCCAGCAGCCGACTTCCCCTTGGAGTTTGGGGCTACACCTTC
cdr3_aa: CASSRLPLGVWGYTF
clone_size: NA
d_call: NA
j_call: TRBJ1-2
v_call: TRBV28

cdr3_nt: TGTGCCAGCAGCCCCCTAGGTGGGAGAGGAATTGGCTACACCTTC
cdr3_aa: CASSPLGGRGIGYTF
clone_size: NA
d_call: NA
j_call: TRBJ1-2
v_call: TRBV5-6

cdr3_nt: TGTGCCAGCAGCTCTAGGAGATCCGGGGAGACCCAGTACTTC
cdr3_aa: CASSSRRSGETQYF
clone_size: NA
d_call: NA
j_call: TRBJ2-5
v_call: TRBV7-2

cdr3_nt: TGTGCCAGCAGCTTAGCCACTGAAGCTTTCTTT
cdr3_aa: CASSLATEAFF
clone_size: once
d_call: NA
j_call: TRBJ1-1
v_call: TRBV5-5

cdr3_nt: TGTGCCATCAGTGGGGACGGGACAGGGTATGGCTACACCTTC
cdr3_aa: CAISGDGTGYGYTF
clone_size: NA
d_call: TRBD1
j_call: TRBJ1-2
v_call: TRBV10-3

cdr3_nt: TGTGCCAGCAGTCGCCTTACTAGCGGGAGGGGGAGCTCCTACAATGAGCAGTTCTTC
cdr3_aa: CASSRLTSGRGSSYNEQFF
clone_size: NA
d_call: TRBD2
j_call: TRBJ2-1
v_call: TRBV6-2/TRBV6-3

cdr3_nt: TGCGCCAGCAGCTCGGCCGGGATCACTAATGAAAAACTGTTTTTT
cdr3_aa: CASSSAGITNEKLFF
clone_size: few
d_call: NA
j_call: TRBJ1-4
v_call: TRBV5-1

cdr3_nt: TGTGCCAGCAGGGGCAACCCGAACACTGAAGCTTTCTTT
cdr3_aa: CASRGNPNTEAFF
clone_size: NA
d_call: NA
j_call: TRBJ1-1
v_call: TRBV2

cdr3_nt: TGTGCCTGGAGTGTGGGGTCAGGGCCGAGCACAGATACGCAGTATTTT
cdr3_aa: CAWSVGSGPSTDTQYF
clone_size: NA
d_call: NA
j_call: TRBJ2-3
v_call: TRBV30

cdr3_nt: TGTGCCAGCAGTTTTACCGGGGGACCTGTTTATGGCTACACCTTC
cdr3_aa: CASSFTGGPVYGYTF
clone_size: NA
d_call: NA
j_call: TRBJ1-2
v_call: TRBV28

cdr3_nt: TGTGCCAGCAGTTTAGTCGGGACAGTGAACACCGGGGAGCTGTTTTTT
cdr3_aa: CASSLVGTVNTGELFF
clone_size: NA
d_call: TRBD1
j_call: TRBJ2-2
v_call: TRBV27

cdr3_nt: TGTGCCAGCAGTAGAGACAGGGGGCGTGAAAAACTGTTTTTT
cdr3_aa: CASSRDRGREKLFF
clone_size: NA
d_call: TRBD1
j_call: TRBJ1-4
v_call: TRBV2

cdr3_nt: TGTGCCAGCAGGTCCACAGGGACCTCTTATGGCTACACCTTC
cdr3_aa: CASRSTGTSYGYTF
clone_size: NA
d_call: NA
j_call: TRBJ1-2
v_call: TRBV4-2

cdr3_nt: TGTGCCAGCAGCCACTCGGCGGTAGCGGGAGTTAGCGAGCAGTACTTC
cdr3_aa: CASSHSAVAGVSEQYF
clone_size: many
d_call: TRBD2
j_call: TRBJ2-7
v_call: TRBV3-1/TRBV3-2

cdr3_nt: TGTGCCTGGCAGGGTACTGGGGCCAACGTCCTGACTTTC
cdr3_aa: CAWQGTGANVLTF
clone_size: NA
d_call: NA
j_call: TRBJ2-6
v_call: TRBV30